This T cell receptor (beta chain) stems from a study of patients and donors after allogeneic stem cell transplantation (dated by TCRdb to 2020 to 2021). Library preparation used RT-PCR. The run used a NextSeq 550. The raw public data were reprocessed by TCRdb itself: fastp quality trimming at Q25, MiXCR clonotype calling, in-frame beta chains only. Here each entry gathers all rows of one CDR3 protein and keeps the most common genes and DNA. The sample has under 200,000 distinct CDR3 sequences on record, approximately 30% of them singletons. Jointly, the top ten make up 3.2% of the sample. With respect to this clonotype: Its target antigen remains unknown. One base away there is no much larger clone; base qualities are not given.

Germline trimming: 6 bases from V, 5 bases from J; junction bases outside gene matches: 4. Sequences MNHEY (CDR1) and SMNVEV (CDR2) are obtained from the germline V gene (reference sequence). CDR3 length: 14 amino acids, cysteine to phenylalanine. CDR3 DNA only is kept here, 42 bases in frame from base 1. The receptor comes from a human donor who was either an allogeneic HSCT recipient or a stem cell or donor lymphocyte infusion donor (not recorded which). It is not recorded whose cells these are; they may come from a transplant donor. The chain is assembled from TRBV27 and TRBJ1-1; TRBD1 lines up with 12 middle nucleotides. The specimen was blood, either unsorted or a sorted T cell fraction (not recorded which). The sequenced DNA is TGTGCCAGCAGGGGGACAGGGGGCGGGACTGAAGCTTTCTTT. Its translation reads: CASRGTGGGTEAFF.